This paragraph covers one T cell receptor (beta chain) sequence. The record originates from a study of blood T cell repertoires in COVID-19. Sequencing was performed with immunoSEQ multiplex PCR; in TCRdb, only in-frame clones are kept and a portion is missing. Of about 160,000 clones in the sample, roughly 85% were seen once. Sequenced input: peripheral blood. This sequence originates from a woman of 80 years or more with active or convalescent COVID-19.

CDR3: CASSTSTGSNYGYTF. The DNA of the CDR3 is TGTGCCAGTAGTACATCGACAGGGTCTAACTATGGCTACACCTTC. The chain joins TRBV19 to TRBJ1-2; 7 nucleotides match TRBD1. CDR3 size: 15 residues. Germline V gene data show CDR1 as LNHDA and CDR2 as SQIVND (reference sequence). V shed 4 bases and J 0 bases; nucleotides not matched to a gene: 5.